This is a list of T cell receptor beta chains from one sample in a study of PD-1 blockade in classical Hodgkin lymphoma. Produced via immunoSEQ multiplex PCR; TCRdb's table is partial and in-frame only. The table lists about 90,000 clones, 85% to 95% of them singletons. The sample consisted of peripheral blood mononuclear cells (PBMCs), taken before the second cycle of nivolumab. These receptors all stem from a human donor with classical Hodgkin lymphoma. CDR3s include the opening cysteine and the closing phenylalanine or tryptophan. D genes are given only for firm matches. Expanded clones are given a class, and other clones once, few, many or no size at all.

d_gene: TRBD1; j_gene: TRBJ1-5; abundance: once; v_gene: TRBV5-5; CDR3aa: CASSSRDRVSYSNQPQHF; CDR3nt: TGTGCCAGCAGCTCCCGGGACAGGGTTTCCTATAGCAATCAGCCCCAGCATTTT
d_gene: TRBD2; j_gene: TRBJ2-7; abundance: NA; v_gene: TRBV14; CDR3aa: CASSRLSAGGLDEQYF; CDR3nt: TGTGCCAGCAGCCGACTCTCAGCGGGAGGTTTGGACGAGCAGTACTTC
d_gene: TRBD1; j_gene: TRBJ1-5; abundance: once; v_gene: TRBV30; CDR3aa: CAYDRDGVGNQPQHF; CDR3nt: TGTGCCTATGACAGGGATGGTGTCGGCAATCAGCCCCAGCATTTT
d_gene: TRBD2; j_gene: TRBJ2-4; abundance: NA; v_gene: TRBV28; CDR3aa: CASSFPPSGSRAKNIQYF; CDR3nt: TGTGCCAGCAGTTTTCCCCCTAGCGGGAGTCGAGCCAAAAACATTCAGTACTTC
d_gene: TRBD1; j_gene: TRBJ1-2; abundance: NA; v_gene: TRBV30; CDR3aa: CAWREQGAFYGYTF; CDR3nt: TGTGCCTGGAGGGAGCAGGGGGCGTTCTATGGCTACACCTTC
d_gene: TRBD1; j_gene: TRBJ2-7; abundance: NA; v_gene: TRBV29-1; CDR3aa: CSVEGRWDRDYEQYF; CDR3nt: TGCAGCGTTGAAGGGCGATGGGACAGGGACTACGAGCAGTACTTC
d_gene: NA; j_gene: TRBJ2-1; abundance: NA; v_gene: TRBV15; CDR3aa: CATSREPVSDNEQFF; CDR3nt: TGTGCCACCAGCAGAGAACCCGTGTCCGACAATGAGCAGTTCTTC
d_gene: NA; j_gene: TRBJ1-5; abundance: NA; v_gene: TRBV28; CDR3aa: CASSPDSLSQPQHF; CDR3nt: TGTGCCAGCAGTCCGGACAGCCTTTCTCAGCCCCAGCATTTT
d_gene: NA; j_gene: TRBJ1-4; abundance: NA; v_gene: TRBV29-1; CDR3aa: CSASRDSEKLFF; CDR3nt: TGCAGCGCCTCCCGAGACTCTGAAAAACTGTTTTTT
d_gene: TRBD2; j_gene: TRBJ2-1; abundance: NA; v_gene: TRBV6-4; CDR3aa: CASSGAGGPMNEQFF; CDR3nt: TGTGCCAGCAGTGGCGCGGGAGGGCCTATGAATGAGCAGTTCTTC
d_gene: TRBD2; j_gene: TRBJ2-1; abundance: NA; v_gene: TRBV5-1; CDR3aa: CASSLVSGSHNEQFF; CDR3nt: TGCGCCAGCAGCTTGGTTAGCGGGAGCCACAATGAGCAGTTCTTC
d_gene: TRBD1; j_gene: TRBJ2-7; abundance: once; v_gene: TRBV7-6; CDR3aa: CASSSTGTGSYEQYF; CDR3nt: TGTGCCAGCAGCTCCACCGGGACAGGTTCCTACGAGCAGTACTTC
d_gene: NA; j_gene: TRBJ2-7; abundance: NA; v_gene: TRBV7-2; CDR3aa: CASSLMGLRDYEQYF; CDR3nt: TGTGCCAGCAGCTTAATGGGACTGAGGGACTACGAGCAGTACTTC
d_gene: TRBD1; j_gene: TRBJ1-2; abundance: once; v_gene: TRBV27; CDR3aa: CASSATGWLDYGYTF; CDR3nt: TGTGCCAGCAGTGCGACAGGGTGGTTGGACTATGGCTACACCTTC
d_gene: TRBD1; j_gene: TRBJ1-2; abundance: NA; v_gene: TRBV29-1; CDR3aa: CSVSVGGQGGYGYTF; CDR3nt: TGCAGCGTTTCTGTGGGGGGACAGGGTGGGTATGGCTACACCTTC
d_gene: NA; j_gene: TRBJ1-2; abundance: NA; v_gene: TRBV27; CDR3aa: CASGGGPNYGYTF; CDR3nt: TGTGCCAGTGGGGGCGGCCCTAACTATGGCTACACCTTC
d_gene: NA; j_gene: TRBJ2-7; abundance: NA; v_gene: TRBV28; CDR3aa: CASSLRPGFGVGYEQYF; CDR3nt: TGTGCCAGCAGTTTAAGGCCCGGTTTCGGGGTGGGCTACGAGCAGTACTTC
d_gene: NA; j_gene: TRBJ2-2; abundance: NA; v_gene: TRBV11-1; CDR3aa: CASSLEGINPNTGELFF; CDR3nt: TGTGCCAGCAGCTTAGAAGGGATCAATCCGAACACCGGGGAGCTGTTTTTT
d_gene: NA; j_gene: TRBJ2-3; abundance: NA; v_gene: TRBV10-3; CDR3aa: CAISESGAEQATDTQYF; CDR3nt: TGTGCCATCAGTGAGTCGGGGGCAGAACAGGCCACAGATACGCAGTATTTT
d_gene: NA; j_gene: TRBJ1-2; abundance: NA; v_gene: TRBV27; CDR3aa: CASREVGFNYGYTF; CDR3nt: TGTGCCAGCAGAGAGGTGGGATTTAACTATGGCTACACCTTC
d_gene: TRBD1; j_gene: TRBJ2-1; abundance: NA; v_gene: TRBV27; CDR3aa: CASSFSGTGGIEQFF; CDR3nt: TGTGCCAGCAGTTTCTCCGGGACAGGCGGTATCGAGCAGTTCTTC
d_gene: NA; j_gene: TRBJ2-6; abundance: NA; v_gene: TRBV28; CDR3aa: CASSLAGAGANVLTF; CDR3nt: TGTGCCAGCAGTTTGGCAGGGGCTGGGGCCAACGTCCTGACTTTC
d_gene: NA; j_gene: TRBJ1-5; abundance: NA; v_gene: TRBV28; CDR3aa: CASSLVKGQPQHF; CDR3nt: TGTGCCAGCAGTTTGGTCAAGGGTCAGCCCCAGCATTTT
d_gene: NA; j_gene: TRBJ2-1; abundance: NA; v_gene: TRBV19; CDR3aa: CASSRPRGTSSYNEQFF; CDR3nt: TGTGCCAGTAGTCGGCCTCGAGGGACCAGCTCCTACAATGAGCAGTTCTTC
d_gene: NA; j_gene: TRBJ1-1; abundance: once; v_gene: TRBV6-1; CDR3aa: CASSRGGTEAFF; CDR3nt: TGTGCCAGCAGCAGGGGAGGCACTGAAGCTTTCTTT
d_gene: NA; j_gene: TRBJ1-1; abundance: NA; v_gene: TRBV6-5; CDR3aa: CASRESDTEAFF; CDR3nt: TGTGCCAGCAGGGAGTCGGACACTGAAGCTTTCTTT